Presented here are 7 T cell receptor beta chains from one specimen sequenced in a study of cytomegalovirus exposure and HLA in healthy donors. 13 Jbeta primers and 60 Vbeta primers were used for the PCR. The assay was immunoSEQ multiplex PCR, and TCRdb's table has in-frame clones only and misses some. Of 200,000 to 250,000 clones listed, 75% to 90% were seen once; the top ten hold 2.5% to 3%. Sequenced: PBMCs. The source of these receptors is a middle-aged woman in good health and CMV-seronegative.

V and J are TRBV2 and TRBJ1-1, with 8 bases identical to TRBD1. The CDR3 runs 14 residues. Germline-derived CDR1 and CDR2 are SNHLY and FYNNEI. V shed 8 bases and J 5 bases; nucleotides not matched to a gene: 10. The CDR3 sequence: CASSDPGGLTEAFF. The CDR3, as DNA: TGTGCCAGCTCGGACCCAGGGGGCTTGACTGAAGCTTTCTTT.

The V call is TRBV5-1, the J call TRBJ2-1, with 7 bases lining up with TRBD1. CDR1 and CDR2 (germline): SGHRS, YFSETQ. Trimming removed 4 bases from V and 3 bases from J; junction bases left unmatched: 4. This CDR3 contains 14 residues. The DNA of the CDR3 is TGCGCCAGCAGCACGGGACAGTACTACAATGAGCAGTTCTTC. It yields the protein CASSTGQYYNEQFF.

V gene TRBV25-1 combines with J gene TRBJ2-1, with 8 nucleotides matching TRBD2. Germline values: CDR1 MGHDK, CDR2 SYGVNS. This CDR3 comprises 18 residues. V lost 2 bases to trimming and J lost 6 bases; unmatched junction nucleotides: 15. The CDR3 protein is CASSEQRGGGRIGNEQFF. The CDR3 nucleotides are TGTGCCAGCAGTGAACAACGGGGGGGCGGGAGAATAGGCAATGAGCAGTTCTTC.

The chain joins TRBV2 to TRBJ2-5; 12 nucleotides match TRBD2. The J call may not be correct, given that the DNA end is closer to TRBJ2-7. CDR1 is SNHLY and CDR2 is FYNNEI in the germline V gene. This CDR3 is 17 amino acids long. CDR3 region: CASSEPPTSGRSYEQYF. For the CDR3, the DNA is TGTGCCAGCAGTGAACCTCCGACTAGCGGGAGATCCTACGAGCAGTACTTC.

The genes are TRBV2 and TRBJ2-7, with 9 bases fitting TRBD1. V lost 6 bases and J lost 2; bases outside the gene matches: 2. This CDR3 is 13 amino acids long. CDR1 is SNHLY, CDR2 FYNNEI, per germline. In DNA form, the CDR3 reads TGTGCCAGCAGGGGACAGGGTACCTACGAGCAGTACTTC. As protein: CASRGQGTYEQYF.

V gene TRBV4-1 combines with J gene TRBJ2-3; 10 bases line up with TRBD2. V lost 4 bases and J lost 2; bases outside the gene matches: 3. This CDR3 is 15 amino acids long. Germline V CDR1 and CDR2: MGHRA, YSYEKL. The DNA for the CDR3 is TGCGCCAGCAGCCCGGGACTAGCGTACACAGATACGCAGTATTTT. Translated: CASSPGLAYTDTQYF.

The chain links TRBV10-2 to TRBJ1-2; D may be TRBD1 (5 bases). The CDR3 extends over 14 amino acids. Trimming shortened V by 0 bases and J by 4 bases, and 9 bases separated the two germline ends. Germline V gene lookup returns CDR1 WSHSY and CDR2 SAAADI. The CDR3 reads CASSESAGIYGYTF. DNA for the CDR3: TGCGCCAGCAGTGAGTCTGCAGGGATCTATGGCTACACCTTC.